The 26 T cell receptor beta chains below all came from one sample that was sequenced in a study of post-analysis software for immune sequencing data. The library was made from cDNA and included unique molecular identifiers. One entry per CDR3 protein, called by TCRdb with MiXCR from the PCR reads. The data contain hundreds of thousands of distinct CDR3 sequences, roughly 45% of them singletons. Antigen specificity for these receptors is unknown. Study results and limitations: When patients were compared with controls, 4 or 5 TRBV segments were more frequent, TRBV5-6, TRBV5-1 and TRBV20-1 among them.

The sample was blood. These receptors originate from a girl aged 10-17 years with multiple sclerosis.

This chain connects TRBV6-5 to TRBJ1-1; 8 bases line up with TRBD1. CDR1 MNHEY and CDR2 SVGAGI come from the germline V gene. The CDR3 has 13 amino acids. DNA of the CDR3: TGTGCGGCCGGACAGGGAGGGGGCACTGAAGCTTTCTTT. Translated: CAAGQGGGTEAFF.

V and J are TRBV15 and TRBJ2-1; the D gene could be TRBD1 or TRBD2 (6 bases each). The V gene's germline CDR1 is LNHNV and CDR2 YYDKDF (reference sequence). CDR3 length equals 14 residues. V was trimmed by 1 base and J by 8 bases, leaving 12 bases between them. CDR3 in DNA: TGTGCCACCAGCAGAGTGGAGGGGGTCGATGAGCAGTTCTTC. Translated: CATSRVEGVDEQFF.

This clonotype showed up just a few times. The chain combines TRBV5-1 with TRBJ2-1, with 7 bases that match TRBD2. The CDR3 contains 14 residues. Per the germline V gene, CDR1 is SGHRS and CDR2 is YFSETQ. V lost 4 bases, J lost 2 bases, and 3 bases stayed unmatched. The CDR3 DNA is TGCGCCAGCAGCCCGGCGGGGGCCTACAATGAGCAGTTCTTC. Protein sequence: CASSPAGAYNEQFF.

This clonotype was observed a handful of times. J is TRBJ2-3 and V is TRBV5-1; D is ambiguous. V lost 4 bases, J lost 0 bases, and 6 bases lay in between. The CDR3 loop spans 13 amino acids. Germline values: CDR1 SGHRS, CDR2 YFSETQ. The CDR3 protein is CASSTSSTDTQYF. DNA of the CDR3: TGCGCCAGCAGCACATCTAGCACAGATACGCAGTATTTT.

The chain carries TRBV2 and TRBJ2-5; the match to TRBD2 covers 8 bases. The V and J ends lost 7 bases and 11 bases, in that order; junction bases with no gene match: 15. CDR3 length: 14 residues. The germline V gene encodes CDR1 SNHLY and CDR2 FYNNEI. CDR3 residues: CASTLSGTCDEQYF. The CDR3 coding sequence is TGTGCCAGCACGCTTAGCGGGACATGTGATGAGCAGTACTTC.

The rearrangement links TRBV4-1 to TRBJ2-1; perhaps TRBD1 as D (5 bases). Germline assignment: CDR1 MGHRA and CDR2 YSYEKL. The CDR3 sequence is 15 residues long. V was cut by 4 bases and J by 8 bases, with 18 bases left in between. CDR3 sequence reads: CASSLRAGIMDEQFF. The CDR3, as DNA: TGCGCCAGCAGCCTCCGGGCAGGGATAATGGATGAGCAGTTCTTC.

V gene TRBV20-1 combines with J gene TRBJ2-2; 7 nucleotides agree with TRBD2. V was clipped by 1 base and J by 6 bases; unmatched bases: 8. Looked up from germline, CDR1 is DFQATT and CDR2 is SNEGSKA (reference sequence). The CDR3 sequence is 15 residues long. In nucleotides, the CDR3 is TGCAGTGCTAGAGCCGACCGGGGGAGGGCCGGGGAGCTGTTTTTT. It translates to CSARADRGRAGELFF.

In regard to this clonotype: Germline is not matched at one junction end, which may reflect a read error. J is TRBJ1-4 and V is TRBV4-1; perhaps TRBD1 as D (5 bases). The CDR3 consists of 16 residues. CDR1 is MGHRA, CDR2 YSYEKL, per germline. DNA of the CDR3: TGCGCCAGCAGCCAAGGGACCCTTGGGGCTAACGAAAAACTGTTTTTT. Protein: CASSQGTLGANEKLFF.

The genes are TRBV7-3 and TRBJ1-6, with TRBD1 identical over 7 bases. Trimming removed 5 bases from V and 7 bases from J; junction bases left unmatched: 5. The CDR3 length is 14 residues. The germline V gene encodes CDR1 SGHTA and CDR2 FQGTGA. Written as DNA, the CDR3 is TGTGCCAGCAGCACGGGACAGACAAATTCACCCCTCCACTTT. Amino acids: CASSTGQTNSPLHF.

V usage is TRBV27 and J usage is TRBJ2-7; 9 bases map to TRBD2. Germline V gene sequence: CDR1 MNHEY, CDR2 SMNVEV (reference sequence). Trimming at V came to 3 bases and at J to 7 bases, leaving 7 bases not matched to a gene. This CDR3 has 14 amino acids. The CDR3, as DNA: TGTGCCAGCAGTTTCGGCGGGAGGGCCAGGGAGCAGTACTTC. Encoded protein: CASSFGGRAREQYF.

The rearrangement uses TRBV7-2 and TRBJ2-5, with D tentatively TRBD2 (5 bases). The CDR3 covers 15 residues. The germline CDR1 and CDR2 sequences are SGHTA and FQGNSA. The germline V and J ends were trimmed by 4 bases and 1 base, with 13 bases remaining between them. The CDR3 DNA sequence: TGTGCCAGCAGCTCAACGCTAGAGGGCCAAGAGACCCAGTACTTC. It encodes CASSSTLEGQETQYF. The full variable domain, in which reference TRBV7-2 and TRBJ2-5 provide the parts outside the CDR3, is GAGVSQSPSNKVTEKGKDVELRCDPISGHTALYWYRQSLGQGLEFLIYFQGNSAPDKSGLPSDRFSAERTGGSVSTLTIQRTQQEDSAVYLCASSSTLEGQETQYFGPGTRLLVL.

This chain links TRBV6-1 with TRBJ1-1; 8 nucleotides line up with TRBD1. Trimming cost V 2 bases and J 4 bases; bases outside gene matches: 9. The CDR3 is 16 residues long. Germline assignment: CDR1 MNHNS and CDR2 SASEGT. The CDR3 DNA reads as TGTGCCAGCAGTGAATGGACAGGGAAGGCGAGCACTGAAGCTTTCTTT. Protein: CASSEWTGKASTEAFF.

V is TRBV29-1 and J is TRBJ2-3, with TRBD2 as a possible D gene (5 bases). CDR3 length equals 14 residues. Trimming pared 6 bases from V and 2 bases from J, leaving 15 bases between. Germline-derived CDR1 and CDR2 are SQVTM and ANQGSEA. In DNA form, the CDR3 reads TGCAGCGTCGGACGGGGAGACCCCACAGATACGCAGTATTTT. This gives the protein CSVGRGDPTDTQYF.

The table lists this clonotype with a few counts. J is TRBJ2-3 and V is TRBV10-3; TRBD2 is a possible D gene (5 bases). Germline CDR1 is ENHRY and CDR2 is SYGVKD. Trimming pared 2 bases from V and 4 bases from J, leaving 10 bases between. The CDR3 is 14 amino acids. The DNA of the CDR3 is TGTGCCATCAGTGAGGGAGCGGCTCCAGATACGCAGTATTTT. Translating gives CAISEGAAPDTQYF.

The V call is TRBV4-2, the J call TRBJ2-7; D not certain. Germline assignment: CDR1 LGHNA and CDR2 YNFKEQ. CDR3 length: 16 amino acids. The ends were cut back, 2 bases at V and 2 bases at J, with 16 bases in the middle. DNA of the CDR3: TGTGCCAGCAGCCAATCAGCCAATCCCAGTCCCTACGAGCAGTACTTC. Translated, it gives CASSQSANPSPYEQYF.

This clonotype turned up a few times. This chain connects TRBV28 to TRBJ1-5; D remains ambiguous. CDR1 and CDR2 from the germline V gene are MDHEN and SYDVKM. V was clipped by 3 bases and J by 0 bases, with 6 bases between them. The CDR3 sequence is 14 residues long. The chain's CDR3 is CASSFGDSNQPQHF. The CDR3 DNA sequence: TGTGCCAGCAGTTTTGGGGATAGCAATCAGCCCCAGCATTTT.

CDR3 region: CSATTRGETQYF. In nucleotides, the CDR3 is TGCAGTGCGACAACTAGAGGAGAGACCCAGTACTTC. J is TRBJ2-5 and V is TRBV20-1; perhaps TRBD2 as D (5 bases). In germline, CDR1 is DFQATT, CDR2 SNEGSKA (reference sequence). The CDR3 totals 12 residues. Trimming cost V 6 bases and J 4 bases, with 12 bases left between them.

The chain employs TRBV5-1 and TRBJ2-7; 11 nucleotides match TRBD1. The germline V gene encodes CDR1 SGHRS and CDR2 YFSETQ. V lost 0 bases to trimming and J lost 5 bases; unmatched junction nucleotides: 10. The length of the CDR3 is 17 residues. CDR3 loop: CASSLVTLGQGAHEQYF. The DNA for the CDR3 is TGCGCCAGCAGCTTGGTAACTCTCGGACAGGGGGCCCACGAGCAGTACTTC.

The gene calls are TRBV9 and TRBJ2-1; D is uncertain. Germline assignment: CDR1 SGDLS and CDR2 YYNGEE. Trimming took 0 bases from V and 0 from J, leaving 7 bases between them. The CDR3 totals 15 residues. The CDR3 DNA is TGTGCCAGCAGCGTAGAGGTGAGCTCCTACAATGAGCAGTTCTTC. The encoded protein is CASSVEVSSYNEQFF.

The table lists this clonotype with a few counts. The chain has TRBV28 and TRBJ2-5; possible D gene TRBD2, 6 bases. Germline lookup yields CDR1 MDHEN and CDR2 SYDVKM. This CDR3 has 14 amino acids. V gave up 4 bases and J gave up 6 bases, with 15 bases separating them. The CDR3 region has the DNA TGTGCCAGCAGTTCGGCGGGGAAGGGGAAGACCCAGTACTTC. Residues: CASSSAGKGKTQYF.

This clonotype was recorded at least ten times. V usage is TRBV20-1 and J usage is TRBJ1-2; D remains unclear. Per the germline V gene, CDR1 is DFQATT and CDR2 is SNEGSKA (reference sequence). V lost 6 bases and J lost 11, with 16 bases in between. CDR3 size: 11 residues. The CDR3 DNA sequence: TGCAGTGCGGTACTCGGACCGCCATACACCTTC. Its translation: CSAVLGPPYTF.

This clonotype has a handful of counts. The rearrangement joins TRBV7-8 to TRBJ2-1; 13 bases line up with TRBD2. The CDR3 runs 16 residues. Trimming removed 0 bases from V and 6 bases from J; junction bases left unmatched: 2. In germline, CDR1 is SGHVS, CDR2 FQNEAQ. The CDR3 is CASSLAGLAGVNEQFF. The CDR3 bases are TGTGCCAGCAGCTTAGCTGGACTAGCGGGAGTCAATGAGCAGTTCTTC. Complete variable domain (other parts from reference TRBV7-8 and TRBJ2-1): GAGVSQSPRYKVAKRGQDVALRCDPISGHVSLFWYQQALGQGPEFLTYFQNEAQLDKSGLPSDRFFAERPEGSVSTLKIQRTQQEDSAVYLCASSLAGLAGVNEQFFGPGTRLTVL.

The V and J genes are TRBV6-4 and TRBJ2-2, with TRBD1 identical over 8 bases. CDR3 length: 15 residues. Germline V lookup: CDR1 MRHNA, CDR2 SNTAGT. V trimming: 6 bases; J trimming: 1 base; junction bases outside the gene matches: 4. The CDR3 spells CASREDRENTGELFF. The CDR3 DNA reads TGTGCCAGCAGAGAGGACAGGGAGAACACCGGGGAGCTGTTTTTT.

The CDR3 bases are TGCAGTGTTTTACAGGGTCTCACAGATACGCAGTATTTT. Its protein product is CSVLQGLTDTQYF. The rearrangement links TRBV20-1 to TRBJ2-3; tentative D call: TRBD1 (6 bases). This CDR3 has 13 residues. V lost 7 bases and J 2 bases, leaving 13 bases between the germline ends. From germline, CDR1 is DFQATT and CDR2 SNEGSKA (reference sequence).

The chain combines TRBV7-9 with TRBJ1-2; maybe TRBD1 (5 bases). Trimming pared 6 bases from V and 8 bases from J, leaving 16 bases between. Germline values: CDR1 SEHNR, CDR2 FQNEAQ (reference sequence). The CDR3 extends over 13 amino acids. For the CDR3, the DNA is TGTGCCAGCAGTCTACCGGGGGGTGAGGGCTACACCTTC. It codes for CASSLPGGEGYTF.

The chain carries TRBV30 and TRBJ2-3; 9 bases are shared with TRBD2. The CDR3 length is 14 residues. J gave up 10 bases and V 3 bases, and 11 bases lay outside the gene matches. Germline CDR1 and CDR2: GTSNPN and SVGIG (reference sequence). CDR3 nucleotide sequence: TGTGCCTGGAGCGACACGTTAGCGGGAGCAGCGCAGTATTTT. Translated, it gives CAWSDTLAGAAQYF.